Following are 32 T cell receptor beta chains from one sample sequenced in a study of CD8+ T cells in alopecia areata (dated by TCRdb to 2016 to 2019). Read against the paper, the sample's time point label means: about 25 weeks on oral tofacitinib. Reading the label with the study, this specimen's treatment or condition is: oral pan-JAK inhibitor, 5-10 mg twice daily. The library was built by means of the immunoSEQ multiplex PCR assay. For TCR sequencing, RNA was extracted from every sample and reverse transcribed into cDNA to serve as template. The table comes from immuneACCESS by way of TCRdb, which keeps in-frame sequences with V and J called. Part of the clones is missing from these tables; in studies checked, under half for an unresolved V gene and the rest for unknown reasons. The sample data list under 150,000 clones, and 56% of these were observed just once. Of the sample, 3% to 3.5% is held by the ten largest clones.

The sequences come from CD4+ T cells sorted from blood, collected at week 24, from a patient treated with tofacitinib. The receptors derive from a human donor with alopecia areata.

This clone appeared once. The V call is TRBV4-3, the J call TRBJ2-5, with 8 bases lining up with TRBD2. Germline CDR1 and CDR2: LGHNA and YSLEER. This CDR3 region has 16 residues. With V trimmed by 4 bases and J by 5 bases, 12 bases remained unmatched. The CDR3: CASSRQAGAPRETQYF. The DNA for the CDR3 is TGCGCCAGCAGCCGTCAAGCGGGGGCCCCGAGGGAGACCCAGTACTTC.

This clone was seen only a few times. This chain connects TRBV29-1 to TRBJ2-1, with unresolved D. The CDR3 loop spans 12 amino acids. Deletions cut 4 bases from V and 1 base from J, with 5 bases between. The germline V gene has CDR1 SQVTM and CDR2 ANQGSEA. Written as DNA, the CDR3 is TGCAGCGTTGCTCGGTCCTACAATGAGCAGTTCTTC. Protein product: CSVARSYNEQFF.

V gene TRBV30 combines with J gene TRBJ1-6; D remains ambiguous. This CDR3 is built from 14 residues. The V and J ends lost 0 bases and 9 bases respectively, with 12 bases between them. Germline V gives CDR1 GTSNPN, CDR2 SVGIG (reference sequence). The CDR3 DNA reads as TGTGCCTGGAGTGTGAACGTTGGGATTTCACCCCTCCACTTT. As protein: CAWSVNVGISPLHF.

The chain links TRBV2 to TRBJ1-1; D unresolved. CDR3 length equals 13 residues. Germline values: CDR1 SNHLY, CDR2 FYNNEI. Trimming cost V 7 bases and J 0 bases, with 9 bases left between them. CDR3 residues: CASKGEVNTEAFF. CDR3 DNA sequence: TGTGCCAGCAAAGGTGAGGTGAACACTGAAGCTTTCTTT.

This chain links TRBV2 with TRBJ2-5; no clear D. Germline V gene lookup returns CDR1 SNHLY and CDR2 FYNNEI. V lost 3 bases, J lost 2 bases, and 7 bases lay in between. The length of the CDR3 is 13 residues. The CDR3 sequence is CASSESIQETQYF. CDR3 in DNA: TGTGCCAGCAGTGAGAGTATTCAAGAGACCCAGTACTTC.

This chain links TRBV29-1 with TRBJ2-5; 8 bases align to TRBD1. The trim removed 0 bases at V and 0 bases at J, leaving 3 bases unmatched. Germline CDR1 and CDR2: SQVTM and ANQGSEA. The CDR3 has 15 residues. CDR3 in amino acids: CSVEEVTGDQETQYF. The CDR3 bases are TGCAGCGTTGAAGAGGTGACAGGGGACCAAGAGACCCAGTACTTC.

The chain employs TRBV30 and TRBJ1-2; D not certain. CDR3 length: 13 residues. Germline V lookup: CDR1 GTSNPN, CDR2 SVGIG (reference sequence). Trimming left V 4 bases short and J 2 bases short, with 11 bases between. CDR3 in DNA: TGTGCCTGGACAGGATCCGGAAACTATGGCTACACCTTC. Translation gives CAWTGSGNYGYTF.

The chain employs TRBV30 and TRBJ2-5; D is uncertain. The V end lost 0 bases, the J end lost 9 bases, and 11 bases lay between the germline ends. The CDR3 contains 12 residues. The germline V gene encodes CDR1 GTSNPN and CDR2 SVGIG (reference sequence). CDR3 in DNA: TGTGCCTGGAGTGTACGTTGGGGTTCCCAGTACTTC. This translates into CAWSVRWGSQYF.

The CDR3 spells CASSTLPGQFYGYTF. In DNA, the CDR3 is TGCGCCAGCAGCACCCTGCCGGGACAGTTCTATGGCTACACCTTC. The rearrangement joins TRBV5-1 to TRBJ1-2; 7 nucleotides match TRBD1. V lost 4 bases to trimming and J lost 4 bases; unmatched junction nucleotides: 10. The V gene's germline CDR1 is SGHRS and CDR2 YFSETQ. The CDR3 sequence is 15 residues long. Filled out from reference TRBV5-1 and TRBJ1-2, the complete variable domain reads KAGVTQTPRYLIKTRGQQVTLSCSPISGHRSVSWYQQTPGQGLQFLFEYFSETQRNKGNFPGRFSGRQFSNSRSEMNVSTLELGDSALYLCASSTLPGQFYGYTFGSGTRLTVV.

There are a few counts of this clone. This sequence joins TRBV27 and TRBJ1-4; tentatively, D is TRBD1 (5 bases). V lost 5 bases and J 6 bases, leaving 10 bases between the germline ends. The CDR3 contains 13 residues. CDR1 is MNHEY, CDR2 SMNVEV, per germline (reference sequence). The CDR3 sequence: CASSGRRDEKLFF. CDR3 sequence (DNA): TGTGCCAGCAGTGGTCGCAGGGATGAAAAACTGTTTTTT.

The V call is TRBV30, the J call TRBJ2-7; D ambiguous. Germline assignment: CDR1 GTSNPN and CDR2 SVGIG (reference sequence). The germline V and J ends were trimmed by 2 bases and 9 bases, with 17 bases remaining between them. This CDR3 has 13 amino acids. The CDR3 sequence: CAWSRGPTLWQYF. CDR3 sequence (DNA): TGTGCCTGGAGTCGAGGACCGACGCTCTGGCAGTACTTC. Variable domain in full (rest from reference TRBV30 and TRBJ2-7): SQTIHQWPATLVQPVGSPLSLECTVEGTSNPNLYWYRQAAGRGLQLLFYSVGIGQISSEVPQNLSASRPQDRQFILSSKKLLLSDSGFYLCAWSRGPTLWQYFGPGTRLTVT.

This chain uses TRBV4-2 with TRBJ2-5; 8 nucleotides align to TRBD1. With 5 bases clipped from V and 3 bases from J, the junction kept 5 bases outside the gene matches. From germline, CDR1 is LGHNA and CDR2 YNFKEQ. The CDR3 has 14 amino acids. The CDR3 here is CASSAPTGEETQYF. CDR3 nucleotide sequence: TGTGCCAGCAGCGCACCGACAGGGGAAGAGACCCAGTACTTC.

V gene TRBV5-6 combines with J gene TRBJ1-6, with D unresolved. Deletions cut 4 bases from V and 9 bases from J, with 14 bases between. The CDR3 has 14 amino acids. Germline-derived CDR1 and CDR2 are SGHDT and YYEEEE. The CDR3 DNA reads as TGTGCCAGCAGCACCGAGGGCCTTGGTTCACCCCTCCACTTT. Translating gives CASSTEGLGSPLHF. Full variable domain (remainder filled in from reference TRBV5-6 and TRBJ1-6): DAGVTQSPTHLIKTRGQQVTLRCSPKSGHDTVSWYQQALGQGPQFIFQYYEEEERQRGNFPDRFSGHQFPNYSSELNVNALLLGDSALYLCASSTEGLGSPLHFGNGTRLTVT.

The count of this clone is one. The rearrangement links TRBV4-3 to TRBJ2-3, with unresolved D. The CDR3 spans 14 residues. Trimming took 3 bases from V and 2 from J, leaving 9 bases between them. Germline V CDR1 and CDR2: LGHNA, YSLEER. In nucleotides, the CDR3 is TGCGCCAGCAGCCATGATTCTTTCACAGATACGCAGTATTTT. Translated, it gives CASSHDSFTDTQYF.

Only a few counts were recorded for this clone. This rearrangement joins TRBV29-1 to TRBJ2-7, with D perhaps TRBD1 or TRBD2 (5 bases each). V was cut by 6 bases and J by 1 base, with 13 bases left in between. CDR3 size: 13 residues. Germline assignment: CDR1 SQVTM and CDR2 ANQGSEA. CDR3 amino acids: CSVPGTGSYEQYF. CDR3 bases: TGCAGCGTGCCGGGGACGGGATCCTACGAGCAGTACTTC.

This clone was counted between two and nine times. The chain joins TRBV7-2 to TRBJ1-1, with D hard to call. Trimming took off 2 bases at V and 11 bases at J, with 18 bases between the two ends. The CDR3 totals 14 residues. Germline CDR1 is SGHTA and CDR2 is FQGNSA. The CDR3 DNA sequence: TGTGCCAGCAGCTTAAACACGGCGCGCGGTAAGGCTTTCTTT. It is translated as CASSLNTARGKAFF.

This clone appeared a few times. The chain joins TRBV6-5 to TRBJ1-1; no firm D call. CDR1 and CDR2 from the germline V gene are MNHEY and SVGAGI. This CDR3 contains 16 residues. Trimming left V 0 bases short and J 0 bases short, with 11 bases between. The CDR3 DNA is TGTGCCAGCAGTTACTCTAGTCGTCTACTGAACACTGAAGCTTTCTTT. Protein product: CASSYSSRLLNTEAFF.

The V call is TRBV2, the J call TRBJ1-2, with 7 bases fitting TRBD1. The CDR3 length is 14 residues. Germline V lookup: CDR1 SNHLY, CDR2 FYNNEI. The ends lost 4 bases at V and 7 bases at J; junction bases unmatched: 9. CDR3 amino acids: CASSGSDRVSGYTF. DNA of the CDR3: TGTGCCAGCAGTGGCTCAGACAGGGTTAGTGGCTACACCTTC. Full variable domain (missing parts from reference TRBV2 and TRBJ1-2): EPEVTQTPSHQVTQMGQEVILRCVPISNHLYFYWYRQILGQKVEFLVSFYNNEISEKSEIFDDQFSVERPDGSNFTLKIRSTKLEDSAMYFCASSGSDRVSGYTFGSGTRLTVV.

This clone was seen a few times. The chain links TRBV30 to TRBJ1-2, with no clear D. Germline V lookup: CDR1 GTSNPN, CDR2 SVGIG (reference sequence). The CDR3 extends over 13 amino acids. V lost 4 bases and J 4 bases, leaving 13 bases between the germline ends. CDR3 sequence reads: CAWMSNPGYGYTF. The DNA of the CDR3 is TGTGCCTGGATGAGTAACCCCGGCTATGGCTACACCTTC.

The chain has TRBV7-9 and TRBJ2-1; D is possibly TRBD2 (6 bases). The CDR3 contains 12 residues. Germline V CDR1 and CDR2: SEHNR, FQNEAQ (reference sequence). The ends were cut back, 6 bases at V and 9 bases at J, with 12 bases in the middle. CDR3 sequence (DNA): TGTGCCAGCAGGTTCCAGGGAGGTGAGCAGTTCTTC. The encoded protein is CASRFQGGEQFF.

The genes are TRBV12-5 and TRBJ2-1; D is perhaps TRBD2 (5 bases). CDR1 and CDR2 (germline): LGHNT, FRNRAP. This CDR3 is 14 amino acids long. The V and J ends lost 5 bases and 4 bases respectively, with 12 bases between them. Written as DNA, the CDR3 is TGTGCTAGTGGTCCACCCGGACTGTACAATGAGCAGTTCTTC. This translates into CASGPPGLYNEQFF.

This chain uses TRBV7-2 with TRBJ1-3; TRBD1 is a possible D gene (5 bases). This CDR3 is 13 amino acids long. CDR1 is SGHTA and CDR2 is FQGNSA in the germline V gene. V was trimmed by 3 bases and J by 8 bases, leaving 11 bases between them. CDR3 coding DNA: TGTGCCAGCAGCTTTGCGGGGGGAGACACCATATATTTT. Protein product: CASSFAGGDTIYF. The variable domain in full, completed from reference TRBV7-2 and TRBJ1-3, reads GAGVSQSPSNKVTEKGKDVELRCDPISGHTALYWYRQSLGQGLEFLIYFQGNSAPDKSGLPSDRFSAERTGGSVSTLTIQRTQQEDSAVYLCASSFAGGDTIYFGEGSWLTVV.

V and J are TRBV7-2 and TRBJ1-5; D remains unclear. The CDR3 runs 12 residues. In germline, CDR1 is SGHTA, CDR2 FQGNSA. The V end lost 1 base, the J end lost 9 bases, and 7 bases lay between the germline ends. CDR3 nucleotide sequence: TGTGCCAGCAGCTTAGATCCAGGGCCCCAGCATTTT. Amino acids: CASSLDPGPQHF.

V gene TRBV30 combines with J gene TRBJ1-2; weak D call: TRBD1 (6 bases). This CDR3 region has 14 residues. Germline V CDR1 and CDR2: GTSNPN, SVGIG (reference sequence). Deletions cut 3 bases from V and 1 base from J, with 12 bases between. The CDR3 region is CAWRFRGYNYGYTF. In DNA form, the CDR3 reads TGTGCCTGGAGGTTCAGGGGATATAACTATGGCTACACCTTC.

The V call is TRBV18, the J call TRBJ2-5; 8 bases agree with TRBD2. The CDR3 has 13 amino acids. V gave up 3 bases and J gave up 4 bases; unmatched junction bases: 1. Germline-derived CDR1 and CDR2 are KGHSH and LQKENI. The CDR3 DNA reads TGTGCCAGCTCACCGGGGACTAGAGAGACCCAGTACTTC. Protein product: CASSPGTRETQYF.

This chain uses TRBV18 with TRBJ1-2, with TRBD1 identical over 7 bases. The CDR3 has 13 amino acids. Germline V lookup: CDR1 KGHSH, CDR2 LQKENI. V shed 2 bases and J 3 bases; nucleotides not matched to a gene: 0. The CDR3 sequence is CASSPGQDYGYTF. The CDR3 DNA reads TGTGCCAGCTCACCAGGACAGGACTATGGCTACACCTTC.

The chain couples TRBV5-6 to TRBJ1-1; D gene uncertain. The length of the CDR3 is 12 residues. Trimming took off 1 base at V and 5 bases at J, with 6 bases between the two ends. Germline V gene sequence: CDR1 SGHDT, CDR2 YYEEEE. The CDR3 reads CASSLKWTEAFF. In nucleotides, the CDR3 is TGTGCCAGCAGCTTGAAGTGGACTGAAGCTTTCTTT.

The chain has TRBV5-1 and TRBJ2-1; 7 bases line up with TRBD2. From germline, CDR1 is SGHRS and CDR2 YFSETQ. The ends lost 0 bases at V and 7 bases at J; junction bases unmatched: 10. This CDR3 has 16 amino acids. CDR3 sequence: CASSLGLGGGNNEQFF. CDR3 nucleotide sequence: TGCGCCAGCAGCTTGGGACTTGGGGGGGGGAATAATGAGCAGTTCTTC.

J is TRBJ1-4 and V is TRBV6-5, with 7 bases aligning to TRBD1. The V segment lost 6 bases and the J segment 7 bases; nucleotides outside the gene matches: 8. This CDR3 is built from 14 residues. The germline gives CDR1 MNHEY, CDR2 SVGAGI. The DNA of the CDR3 is TGTGCCAGCAGCACGACAGGGTATCGTGAAAAACTGTTTTTT. Amino acids: CASSTTGYREKLFF.

The chain couples TRBV29-1 to TRBJ1-1; 7 positions agree with TRBD1. Germline values: CDR1 SQVTM, CDR2 ANQGSEA. This CDR3 is built from 13 residues. V gave up 3 bases and J gave up 5 bases; unmatched junction bases: 6. This CDR3 is CSVEGAGGTEAFF. CDR3 bases: TGCAGCGTTGAGGGTGCAGGGGGAACTGAAGCTTTCTTT.

This rearrangement joins TRBV30 to TRBJ2-3, with TRBD1 matching over 12 bases. The CDR3 extends over 16 amino acids. After removal of 4 bases from V and 5 bases from J, the junction contained 10 bases not matched to a gene. Per germline, CDR1 GTSNPN and CDR2 SVGIG (reference sequence). CDR3: CAWNRWDRGRVDTQYF. DNA for the CDR3: TGTGCCTGGAACCGTTGGGACAGGGGGCGAGTAGATACGCAGTATTTT.

The rearrangement uses TRBV30 and TRBJ2-3, with D possibly TRBD2 on 7 matching bases. This CDR3 contains 16 residues. The germline gives CDR1 GTSNPN, CDR2 SVGIG (reference sequence). V lost 0 bases and J lost 3, with 16 bases in between. CDR3 loop: CAWSVSWGGRTDTQYF. The CDR3, as DNA: TGTGCCTGGAGTGTGTCGTGGGGGGGCCGGACAGATACGCAGTATTTT.